These 3 T cell receptor beta chains originate from one sample sequenced in a study of control samples from healthy donors and cancer patients. The data were produced by immunoSEQ multiplex PCR, yet TCRdb's version contains in-frame clones alone and is incomplete. This sample has roughly 55,000 clones, with approximately 95% found just once. Input material: blood. Receptor source: a woman younger than 30 in good health.

The chain is built from TRBV18 and TRBJ1-1, with D possibly being TRBD1 (6 bases). The CDR3 extends over 15 amino acids. Germline CDR1 is KGHSH and CDR2 is LQKENI. V was cut by 1 base and J by 5 bases, with 14 bases left in between. CDR3 coding DNA: TGTGCCAGCTCACCACTCTTTTCAGGGGAGACTGAAGCTTTCTTT. It is translated as CASSPLFSGETEAFF.

This clone was counted once. One junction end disagrees with the germline gene, perhaps due to a read error. In the same sample, other DNA sequences code for this CDR3. J is TRBJ2-7 and V is TRBV30; the D is unclear. CDR1 and CDR2 from the germline V gene are GTSNPN and SVGIG (reference sequence). The CDR3 spans 11 residues. The CDR3 here is CAWSVLYEQYF. CDR3 nucleotide sequence: TGCGCCTGGAGTGTTTTATACGAGCAGTACTTC. Together with reference TRBV30 and TRBJ2-7, the CDR3 gives the full variable domain: SQTIHQWPATLVQPVGSPLSLECTVEGTSNPNLYWYRQAAGRGLQLLFYSVGIGQISSEVPQNLSASRPQDRQFILSSKKLLLSDSGFYLCAWSVLYEQYFGPGTRLTVT.

The chain couples TRBV5-6 to TRBJ1-2; no reliable D call. The length of the CDR3 is 16 residues. The V gene lost 4 bases and the J gene lost 0 bases, with 16 bases spanning the gap. Germline CDR1 reads SGHDT; CDR2 reads YYEEEE. CDR3 sequence reads: CASSGRTETSNYGYTF. CDR3 sequence (DNA): TGTGCCAGCAGCGGAAGGACTGAGACTTCTAACTATGGCTACACCTTC.